These T cell receptor beta chains were read from a single sample in a study of blood T cell repertoires in COVID-19. Libraries were prepared by immunoSEQ multiplex PCR; TCRdb keeps only in-frame clonotypes and omits some of them. The repertoire has just over 95,000 clones, 70% to 90% of them found once; the top ten carry 4.1%. The sample taken for sequencing was peripheral blood. The source of these receptors is a man aged 60-69 years with acute or convalescent COVID-19. CDR3s include the opening cysteine and the closing phenylalanine or tryptophan. D genes are given only for firm matches. Clone size, where shown, is once, few, many, or a class for clones that have expanded.

j_call clone_size v_call d_call cdr3_length cdr3_nt cdr3_aa
TRBJ1-5 few TRBV5-5 - 16 TGTGCCAGCAGCTTGGCGGTCAGGCCAAGCAATCAGCCCCAGCATTTT CASSLAVRPSNQPQHF
TRBJ2-3 - TRBV5-1 - 12 TGCGCCAGCAGCCAAGGCAGGGATACGCAGTATTTT CASSQGRDTQYF
TRBJ2-6 - TRBV4-1 TRBD1 15 TGCGCCAGCAGCCCCAGACAGGGAGGGGCCAACGTCCTGACTTTC CASSPRQGGANVLTF
TRBJ2-1 - TRBV14 - 12 TGTGCCAGCAGCCAAGGATCCAGAGAGCAGTTCTTC CASSQGSREQFF
TRBJ2-3 once TRBV7-8 TRBD1 15 TGTGCCAGCAGCTCACAGGGGGCGAGCACAGATACGCAGTATTTT CASSSQGASTDTQYF
TRBJ2-7 once TRBV5-6 - 15 TGTGCCAGCAGCTTGACAGGAGTCAACCCCTACGAGCAGTACTTC CASSLTGVNPYEQYF
TRBJ1-4 - TRBV5-1 - 15 TGCGCCAGCAGCTTGGGGAACGGGGTTAATGAAAAACTGTTTTTT CASSLGNGVNEKLFF
TRBJ1-3 - TRBV3-1/TRBV3-2 - 14 TGTGCCAGTCGCGAGTCAGGGGCTGGAAACACCATATATTTT CASRESGAGNTIYF
TRBJ1-1 few TRBV7-2 TRBD1 14 TGTGCCAGCAGCTCATACAGGGGGCCTACTGAAGCTTTCTTT CASSSYRGPTEAFF
TRBJ1-2 - TRBV6-2/TRBV6-3 - 11 TGTGCCAGCAGTTACCAGGGTGGCTACACCTTC CASSYQGGYTF
TRBJ2-3 few TRBV24-1 TRBD1 16 TGTGCCACCAGTGCGCGGACAGGGGCCGGCACAGATACGCAGTATTTT CATSARTGAGTDTQYF
TRBJ2-1 - TRBV3-1/TRBV3-2 - 14 TGTGCCAGCAGCCAAGGGGCCTCCAACAATGAGCAGTTCTTC CASSQGASNNEQFF
TRBJ2-1 few TRBV11-3 TRBD1 16 TGTGCCAGCAGCTACCCCGGGACAGGGAAAATGTATGAGCAGTTCTTC CASSYPGTGKMYEQFF
TRBJ2-5 - TRBV10-3 - 14 TGTGCCATCAGTGAGTCGGTTGGGGGGGAGACCCAGTACTTC CAISESVGGETQYF
TRBJ2-5 - TRBV11-2 - 15 TGTGCCAGCAGCTTAGATGGGCAGGGTGCAGAGACCCAGTACTTC CASSLDGQGAETQYF
TRBJ2-1 - TRBV3-1/TRBV3-2 TRBD2 15 TGTGCCAGCAGCCTGAGGGGGACTAGCCGCAATGAGCAGTTCTTC CASSLRGTSRNEQFF
TRBJ1-6 few TRBV5-1 - 16 TGCGCCAGCAGCTTGGCCTTGCAGGGTGGAAATTCACCCCTCCACTTT CASSLALQGGNSPLHF
TRBJ1-1 - TRBV6-5 - 12 TGTGCCAGCAGTTACAGCAACACTGAAGCTTTCTTT CASSYSNTEAFF
TRBJ2-7 once TRBV7-2 TRBD1 15 TGTGCCAGCAGCCTGGGGACAGGGGGAAGCTACGAGCAGTACTTC CASSLGTGGSYEQYF
TRBJ2-1 few TRBV7-8 - 13 TGTGCCAGCAGCTTAGGACTGACTTCTGAGCAGTTCTTC CASSLGLTSEQFF
TRBJ2-7 - TRBV6-5 TRBD1 13 TGTGCCAGCAAAGGACAGGTTCCCTACGAGCAGTACTTC CASKGQVPYEQYF
TRBJ2-3 few TRBV18 TRBD2 16 TGTGCCAGCTCACCGGGACTAGTCCGGCGCACAGATACGCAGTATTTT CASSPGLVRRTDTQYF
TRBJ2-1 - TRBV12-3/TRBV12-4 - 13 TGTGCCAGCAGTTTCGACACGGAGGGTGAGCAGTTCTTC CASSFDTEGEQFF
TRBJ2-1 - TRBV15 TRBD1 17 TGTGCCACCAGCAGAGATCATCCGGGACAGCTGACAAATGAGCAGTTCTTC CATSRDHPGQLTNEQFF
TRBJ2-4 - TRBV10-2 - 13 TGCGCCAGCAGTTACCCAGGGAAAGGCATTCAGTACTTC CASSYPGKGIQYF
TRBJ2-3 - TRBV5-4 TRBD2 16 TGTGCCAGCAGCGCTAAACTAGCGGGGAGCACAGATACGCAGTATTTT CASSAKLAGSTDTQYF
TRBJ1-1 - TRBV10-3 - 13 TGTGCCATCCACGGGAGAGTGGACACTGAAGCTTTCTTT CAIHGRVDTEAFF
TRBJ2-2 once TRBV5-1 TRBD2 16 TGCGCCAGCAGCTTGGCTAGCGGGAGGAAGACCGGGGAGCTGTTTTTT CASSLASGRKTGELFF
TRBJ2-2 - TRBV10-3 - 13 TGTGCCATCAGTGGGGACTCGGTCGGGGAGCTGTTTTTT CAISGDSVGELFF
TRBJ2-2 few TRBV19 TRBD1 16 TGTGCCAGTAGTATCGACAGGGGCACGAACACCGGGGAGCTGTTTTTT CASSIDRGTNTGELFF
TRBJ2-6 - TRBV3-1/TRBV3-2 - 18 TGTGCCAGCAGCCAAGTCCCGGCAGGGAACTCTGGGGCCAACGTCCTGACTTTC CASSQVPAGNSGANVLTF
TRBJ1-4 - TRBV16 TRBD1 15 TGTGCCAGCAGCAAAAACAGGGGAACTAATGAAAAACTGTTTTTT CASSKNRGTNEKLFF
TRBJ1-1 few TRBV7-2 - 13 TGTGCCAGCAGCTTAGTAGGTGACAGACAAGCTTTCTTT CASSLVGDRQAFF
TRBJ1-4 - TRBV21-1 - 14 TGTGCCAGCAGCAAAGCAGGGGTCGATGAAAAACTGTTTTTT CASSKAGVDEKLFF
TRBJ2-1 - TRBV24-1 - 18 TGTGCCACCAGTGATCAATATACCCCGGGAACGCCATACAATGAGCAGTTCTTC CATSDQYTPGTPYNEQFF
TRBJ1-1 - TRBV11-3 - 15 TGTGCCAGCAGTTTGGATCCGGGTACGAACACTGAAGCTTTCTTT CASSLDPGTNTEAFF
TRBJ1-1 - TRBV21-1 - 18 TGTGCCAGCAGCAGATGGATCCCCGGGACAGGGGTGAACACTGAAGCTTTCTTT CASSRWIPGTGVNTEAFF
TRBJ2-7 - TRBV27 - 13 TGTGCCAGCAGTTGGACACGTACCTACGAGCAGTACTTC CASSWTRTYEQYF
TRBJ1-6 - TRBV19 TRBD1 17 TGTGCCAGTAGTATAGAAGGTTCGGAGACAGGGTACTCACCCCTCCACTTT CASSIEGSETGYSPLHF
TRBJ1-5 - TRBV19 - 13 TGTGCCAGTAGTATCCCAGGGTCGACGCCCCAGCATTTT CASSIPGSTPQHF
TRBJ1-2 - TRBV28 - 14 TGTGCCAGCAGTTCGCCGTCAGCTAACTATGGCTACACCTTC CASSSPSANYGYTF
TRBJ2-7 - TRBV14 - 15 TGTGCCAGCAGCCAAGCCCGGGGGAGCACCTACGAGCAGTACTTC CASSQARGSTYEQYF
TRBJ2-5 - TRBV6-5 TRBD1 15 TGTGCCAGCAGTTACCGGGACAGGGGTGGAGAGACCCAGTACTTC CASSYRDRGGETQYF
TRBJ2-5 - TRBV11-3 - 14 TGTGCCAGCAGCATCTCTAGGGGCCAAGAGACCCAGTACTTC CASSISRGQETQYF
TRBJ1-2 - TRBV19 - 13 TGTGCCAGTAGATTCAGGGGAACGGGCGGCTACACCTTC CASRFRGTGGYTF